This TCR beta chain was captured by sequencing in a study of T cells in Graves' hyperthyroidism and ophthalmopathy. Findings of the study overall: Also found in blood were most expanded thyroid clonotypes above 0.001.

The CDR3 is made up of 14 amino acids. Germline CDR1 is SGHRS and CDR2 is YFSETQ. With 4 bases removed from V and 4 bases from J, the gap between germline ends came to 14 bases. Any patient presenting with uncontrolled infection, other autoimmune disease, pregnancy or lactation was left out. Researchers took RNA transcripts and amplified the TCR beta CDR3 regions from them. Primed by the HTBI set, a first-round RT-PCR was run on the TCR CDR3. One entry per CDR3 protein results from TCRdb running MiXCR on the multiplex PCR reads. Found here are roughly 500,000 distinct CDR3 sequences, around 46% of them singletons; the top ten hold 15% to 20%. For this clonotype: Its specificity is unknown.

Sequencing was carried out using peripheral blood or thyroid tissue (not recorded which). The chain employs TRBV5-1 and TRBJ1-2; possible D gene TRBD1, 5 bases. This TCR came from an adult woman with Graves' disease, either hyperthyroidism or ophthalmopathy (not recorded which). CDR3 amino acids: CASSADRGAYGYTF. The CDR3 nucleotides read TGCGCCAGCAGCGCCGACAGAGGAGCCTATGGCTACACCTTC.